This T cell receptor (beta chain) was profiled in a study of T-cell reconstitution after alpha-beta-depleted transplantation in children (dated by TCRdb to about 2016). With regard to the full study: Using TCR repertoire profiling, the study quantitatively followed how T-cell immune reconstitution unfolded in children after TCRalphabeta/CD19-depleted allogeneic hematopoietic cell transplantation.

From the cysteine through the phenylalanine, the CDR3 covers 13 amino acids. The kept DNA is CDR3 alone, 39 bases in frame from the first base. V is pared back by 4 bases and J by 8 bases, with 12 bases lying between the germline termini. CDR1 and CDR2 were assigned from the germline V gene as SGHRS and YFSETQ. The method behind the library was PCR. The data were produced on an Illumina HiSeq 2500. To normalize quantification of the TCRbeta repertoire, the TCR libraries were built with molecular barcoding that relied on unique molecular identifiers. The raw public reads went through TCRdb reprocessing: fastp at Q25, MiXCR clone calling, in-frame beta chains kept. Each CDR3 protein appears once, grouped with its most common genes and DNA. The table for this sample lists about 230,000 distinct CDR3 sequences; around 13% of them were counted only once. 2% to 3% of the sample rests with the top ten. At least ten counts were recorded for this clonotype. This clone's antigen is unknown. Base qualities are missing; no much larger clone stands one base away.

Sequenced here: PBMCs from the stem cell graft donor, sampled from the stem cell graft. The chain joins TRBV5-1 to TRBJ1-4, and TRBD1 may be the D gene, going by 6 matching bases. This clonotype was obtained from a human donor who donated a stem cell graft to a child with acute lymphoblastic leukemia. The CDR3 amino acid sequence is: CASSGGGPEKLFF. The DNA sequence follows: TGCGCCAGCAGCGGAGGGGGTCCCGAAAAACTGTTTTTT.